This T cell receptor beta chain was profiled in a study of OX40 agonist ivuxolimab in advanced cancers. Findings of the study overall: Partial responders at 0.1-3.0 mg/kg had among the lowest clonal expansion.

Deletions cut 4 bases from V and 0 bases from J, with 8 bases between. CDR1 and CDR2 from the germline V gene are SGHNT and YYREEE (reference sequence). The CDR3 is made up of 14 amino acids. Here immunoSEQ multiplex PCR was the method, and the copy in TCRdb shows in-frame clones only, minus some. Among 65,000 to 75,000 clones listed, roughly 90% were seen once. As concerns this clone: The antigen is unknown.

The sequence was obtained from an adult with an advanced solid tumor such as melanoma, head and neck, liver or kidney cancer. The chain is built from TRBV5-4 and TRBJ1-3; perhaps TRBD1 as D (6 bases). The specimen comprised CD4+ or CD8+ T cells sorted from blood, sampled in a trial of the OX40 agonist ivuxolimab. The CDR3: CASSPQGSGNTIYF. CDR3 nucleotides: TGTGCCAGCAGCCCACAGGGCTCTGGAAACACCATATATTTT.